Listed below are T cell receptor beta chains from one sample, sequenced in a study of blood T cells in healthy people across ages. TCRdb independently ran MiXCR on the 5' RACE reads; one entry per CDR3 protein. The table shows approximately 900,000 distinct CDR3 sequences, with 25% to 35% occurring only once. These sequences were also reported in another study, on T cells of mothers and their children.

The specimen sequenced was blood. These receptors were collected from a woman aged 40 to 50 in good health. CDR3s include the opening cysteine and the closing phenylalanine or tryptophan.

v_call: TRBV12-3/TRBV12-4
j_call: TRBJ1-2
cdr3_aa: CASRYSANYGYTF

v_call: TRBV29-1
j_call: TRBJ2-5
cdr3_aa: CSVMQGTQETQYF

v_call: TRBV7-9
j_call: TRBJ2-5
cdr3_aa: CASGFSRLAGKETQYF

v_call: TRBV10-3
j_call: TRBJ2-7
cdr3_aa: CAISEFGQGGVEQYF

v_call: TRBV20-1
j_call: TRBJ1-6
cdr3_aa: CSAAPDSNNSPLHF

v_call: TRBV20-1
j_call: TRBJ2-7
cdr3_aa: CSAESTWGWQHNSHEQYF

v_call: TRBV20-1
j_call: TRBJ2-7
cdr3_aa: CSARETGQSSYEQYF

v_call: TRBV28
j_call: TRBJ2-3
cdr3_aa: CATIAGDTDTQYF

v_call: TRBV7-2
j_call: TRBJ2-5
cdr3_aa: CASSPGTSGGARGETQYF

v_call: TRBV4-3
j_call: TRBJ2-7
cdr3_aa: CASSLLTGTAVNEQYF

v_call: TRBV7-8
j_call: TRBJ2-1
cdr3_aa: CASSLGQGTHEQFF

v_call: TRBV7-9
j_call: TRBJ2-5
cdr3_aa: CASSSVFSGVLRETQYF

v_call: TRBV12-3/TRBV12-4
j_call: TRBJ1-1
cdr3_aa: CASSLDGTGGTEAFF

v_call: TRBV15
j_call: TRBJ1-5
cdr3_aa: CATSSPGILINQPQHF

v_call: TRBV14
j_call: NA
cdr3_aa: CASSQGNRALYEQYF

v_call: TRBV5-1
j_call: TRBJ2-1
cdr3_aa: CASSLRADHRSSYNEQFF

v_call: TRBV20-1
j_call: TRBJ2-7
cdr3_aa: CSASGNAYEQYF

v_call: TRBV28
j_call: TRBJ2-5
cdr3_aa: CASMMGGLEGTQYF

v_call: TRBV7-8
j_call: TRBJ1-1
cdr3_aa: CASSWDNTNTEAFF

v_call: TRBV7-3
j_call: TRBJ2-1
cdr3_aa: CASSLEGRGLYNEQFF

v_call: TRBV11-2
j_call: TRBJ1-1
cdr3_aa: CASSYAGINTEAFF

v_call: TRBV29-1
j_call: TRBJ1-5
cdr3_aa: CSVASGGKGTDQPQHF

v_call: TRBV7-2
j_call: TRBJ2-3
cdr3_aa: CASSFRRRSTDTQYF

v_call: TRBV7-9
j_call: TRBJ1-4
cdr3_aa: CASSLGRVGSTNEKLFF

v_call: TRBV4-1
j_call: TRBJ2-3
cdr3_aa: CASSQLGQRLTDMQYF